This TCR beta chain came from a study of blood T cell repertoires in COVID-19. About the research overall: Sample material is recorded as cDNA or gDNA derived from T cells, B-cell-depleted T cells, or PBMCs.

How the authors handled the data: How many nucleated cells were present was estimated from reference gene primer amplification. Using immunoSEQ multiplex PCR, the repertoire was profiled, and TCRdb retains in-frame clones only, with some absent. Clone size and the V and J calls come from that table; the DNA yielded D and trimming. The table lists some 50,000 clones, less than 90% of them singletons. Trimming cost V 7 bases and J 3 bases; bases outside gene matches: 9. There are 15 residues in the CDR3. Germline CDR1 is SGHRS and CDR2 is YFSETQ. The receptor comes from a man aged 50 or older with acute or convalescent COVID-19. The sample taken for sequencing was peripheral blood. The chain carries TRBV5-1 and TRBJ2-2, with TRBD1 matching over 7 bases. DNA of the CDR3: TGCGCCAGCCGCACGGGACAGCTGGACACCGGGGAGCTGTTTTTT. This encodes CASRTGQLDTGELFF. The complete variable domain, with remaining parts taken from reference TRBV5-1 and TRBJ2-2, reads KAGVTQTPRYLIKTRGQQVTLSCSPISGHRSVSWYQQTPGQGLQFLFEYFSETQRNKGNFPGRFSGRQFSNSRSEMNVSTLELGDSALYLCASRTGQLDTGELFFGEGSRLTVL.